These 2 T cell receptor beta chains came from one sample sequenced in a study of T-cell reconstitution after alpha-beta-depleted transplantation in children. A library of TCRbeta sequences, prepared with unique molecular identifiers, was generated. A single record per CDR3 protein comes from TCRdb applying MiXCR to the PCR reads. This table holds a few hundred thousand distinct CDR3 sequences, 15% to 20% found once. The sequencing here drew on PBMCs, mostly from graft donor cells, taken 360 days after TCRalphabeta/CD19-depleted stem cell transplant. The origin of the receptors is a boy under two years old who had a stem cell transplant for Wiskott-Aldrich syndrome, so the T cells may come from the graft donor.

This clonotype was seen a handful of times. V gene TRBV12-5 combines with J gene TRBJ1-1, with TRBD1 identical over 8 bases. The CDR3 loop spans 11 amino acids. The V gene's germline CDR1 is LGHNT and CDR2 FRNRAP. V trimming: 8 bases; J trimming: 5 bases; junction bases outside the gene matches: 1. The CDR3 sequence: CASTGGTEAFF. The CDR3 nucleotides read TGTGCTAGTACAGGGGGAACTGAAGCTTTCTTT. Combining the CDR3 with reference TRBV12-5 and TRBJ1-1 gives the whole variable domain DARVTQTPRHKVTEMGQEVTMRCQPILGHNTVFWYRQTMMQGLELLAYFRNRAPLDDSGMPKDRFSAEMPDATLATLKIQPSEPRDSAVYFCASTGGTEAFFGQGTRLTVV.

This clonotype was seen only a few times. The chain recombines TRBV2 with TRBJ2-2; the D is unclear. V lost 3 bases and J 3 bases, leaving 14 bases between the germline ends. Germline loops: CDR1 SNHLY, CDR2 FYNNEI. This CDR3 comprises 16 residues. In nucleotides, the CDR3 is TGTGCCAGCAGTGAGTACAGACCTGTGTACACCGGGGAGCTGTTTTTT. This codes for CASSEYRPVYTGELFF.